These 30 T cell receptor beta chains share one sample of origin, sequenced in a study of T cells in narcolepsy. TCRdb's copy holds only in-frame clones and misses some; the assay was immunoSEQ multiplex PCR. There are nearly 35,000 clones in the sample; 70% to 85% occur only once, and over 2% lies in the top ten. What was sequenced was memory (CD45RA-) CD4+ T cells from blood. The receptors originated from a human donor in good health.

This clone occurred once. The V call is TRBV5-4, the J call TRBJ2-5, with TRBD2 matching over 10 bases. CDR1 and CDR2 from the germline V gene are SGHNT and YYREEE (reference sequence). The ends lost 0 bases at V and 2 bases at J; junction bases unmatched: 1. This CDR3 is 15 amino acids long. The chain's CDR3 is CASSLGTSGQETQYF. The CDR3, as DNA: TGTGCCAGCAGCTTGGGGACTAGCGGACAAGAGACCCAGTACTTC.

CDR3: CASSDPGLTDTQYF. The CDR3 coding sequence is TGTGCCAGCAGTGACCCGGGACTAACAGATACGCAGTATTTT. The chain carries TRBV2 and TRBJ2-3; the match to TRBD2 covers 7 bases. The CDR3 has 14 residues. Germline loops: CDR1 SNHLY, CDR2 FYNNEI. V lost 3 bases to trimming and J lost 3 bases; unmatched junction nucleotides: 3.

The rearrangement links TRBV27 to TRBJ2-2; D call uncertain. The germline V and J ends were trimmed by 1 base and 8 bases, with 5 bases remaining between them. The germline V gene has CDR1 MNHEY and CDR2 SMNVEV (reference sequence). The CDR3 is 12 residues long. CDR3 region: CASSLLGGELFF. DNA for the CDR3: TGTGCCAGCAGTTTATTGGGGGGGGAGCTGTTTTTT.

This clone was observed once. This rearrangement joins TRBV7-9 to TRBJ1-4; maybe TRBD1 (6 bases). Germline-derived CDR1 and CDR2 are SEHNR and FQNEAQ (reference sequence). The ends were cut back, 5 bases at V and 6 bases at J, with 16 bases in the middle. There are 15 residues in the CDR3. The CDR3 protein is CASSRTTGGHEKLFF. CDR3 coding DNA: TGTGCCAGCAGCCGCACGACGGGGGGCCATGAAAAACTGTTTTTT.

V gene TRBV9 combines with J gene TRBJ1-3; the D gene is possibly TRBD1 (5 bases). Between the trimmed V and J ends, which lost 0 bases and 4 bases, there was a span of 11 bases. Germline CDR1 and CDR2: SGDLS and YYNGEE. The CDR3 contains 15 residues. CDR3 DNA: TGTGCCAGCAGCGTAGAGGGGACGGGAGGAAACACCATATATTTT. This encodes CASSVEGTGGNTIYF.

The V gene is TRBV6-5, the J gene TRBJ2-2; D may be TRBD1 or TRBD2 (5 bases each). CDR3 size: 16 residues. V lost 1 base, J lost 5 bases, and 14 bases lay in between. Germline CDR1 is MNHEY and CDR2 is SVGAGI. The CDR3 loop is CASSYLGRLRTGELFF. The CDR3 bases are TGTGCCAGCAGTTACTTGGGACGCCTCCGAACCGGGGAGCTGTTTTTT.

The V and J genes are TRBV7-9 and TRBJ1-1; D not certain. Per germline, CDR1 SEHNR and CDR2 FQNEAQ (reference sequence). The CDR3 has 14 amino acids. V shed 6 bases and J shed 1 base, with 12 bases lying between them. DNA for the CDR3: TGTGCCAGCAGATATACCGACGGGAACACTGAAGCTTTCTTT. Translated: CASRYTDGNTEAFF.

This clone was detected a few times. The genes are TRBV14 and TRBJ1-2; D ambiguous. V dropped 0 bases and J dropped 3 bases, with 11 bases sitting between them. From germline, CDR1 is SGHDN and CDR2 FVKESK. The CDR3 totals 15 residues. This CDR3 reads CASSQEVHSDYGYTF. CDR3 sequence (DNA): TGTGCCAGCAGCCAAGAAGTTCACAGCGACTATGGCTACACCTTC.

In this sample, this clone turned up a few times. The chain uses TRBV7-7 and TRBJ2-5, with D perhaps being TRBD1 or TRBD2 (6 bases each). CDR3 size: 17 residues. Trimming left V 6 bases short and J 4 bases short, with 24 bases between. Germline V gives CDR1 SSHAT, CDR2 FNYEAQ (reference sequence). CDR3 DNA: TGTGCCAGCAGTCCAAATTTCGGGAGCAGGGGAGGAGAGACCCAGTACTTC. Protein: CASSPNFGSRGGETQYF.

This clone was seen a few times. The chain uses TRBV6-1 and TRBJ1-1; D unresolved. The CDR3 is 13 residues long. Trimming took 3 bases from V and 7 from J, leaving 12 bases between them. Germline V gene data show CDR1 as MNHNS and CDR2 as SASEGT. CDR3 residues: CASSEQQIGEAFF. In DNA form, the CDR3 reads TGTGCCAGCAGTGAGCAGCAGATAGGTGAAGCTTTCTTT.

This CDR3 reads CASQHPRQGLGYTF. The CDR3 coding sequence is TGTGCCAGCCAGCACCCCCGACAGGGACTTGGCTACACCTTC. The gene calls are TRBV2 and TRBJ1-2; 7 bases are a match to TRBD1. Trimming at V came to 8 bases and at J to 7 bases, leaving 13 bases not matched to a gene. The germline V gene has CDR1 SNHLY and CDR2 FYNNEI. The CDR3 runs to 14 residues.

This chain links TRBV30 with TRBJ1-2; D is unresolved. The V end was cut by 2 bases, the J end by 2 bases, with 9 bases between. The CDR3 is 13 amino acids. Germline V lookup: CDR1 GTSNPN, CDR2 SVGIG (reference sequence). CDR3 region: CAWSPGRNYGYTF. CDR3 DNA: TGTGCCTGGAGTCCCGGACGGAACTATGGCTACACCTTC. Full variable domain (rest looked up from reference TRBV30 and TRBJ1-2): SQTIHQWPATLVQPVGSPLSLECTVEGTSNPNLYWYRQAAGRGLQLLFYSVGIGQISSEVPQNLSASRPQDRQFILSSKKLLLSDSGFYLCAWSPGRNYGYTFGSGTRLTVV.

The V and J genes are TRBV30 and TRBJ2-2; D unclear. CDR1 and CDR2 (germline): GTSNPN, SVGIG (reference sequence). The ends were cut back, 0 bases at V and 7 bases at J, with 9 bases in the middle. CDR3 length equals 13 residues. The CDR3 here is CAWSVQSVGELFF. DNA for the CDR3: TGTGCCTGGAGTGTACAGTCTGTCGGGGAGCTGTTTTTT.

The V and J genes are TRBV5-8 and TRBJ2-3, with D uncertain. CDR3 length: 11 residues. The germline CDR1 and CDR2 sequences are SGHTS and YDEGEE. Trimming cost V 9 bases and J 6 bases, with 11 bases left between them. Here the CDR3 reads CATAKRDTQYF. CDR3 bases: TGTGCCACCGCCAAAAGGGATACGCAGTATTTT.

V is TRBV5-1 and J is TRBJ1-2; 8 bases match TRBD1. The CDR3 runs to 14 residues. Germline values: CDR1 SGHRS, CDR2 YFSETQ. Trimming removed 2 bases from V and 4 bases from J; junction bases left unmatched: 4. CDR3 DNA: TGCGCCAGCAGCTTTCCAGGGGGCTCCTATGGCTACACCTTC. Translation gives CASSFPGGSYGYTF.

CDR3 protein: CASSLVPGTSDRTDTQYF. In DNA, the CDR3 is TGTGCCAGCAGCTTAGTCCCTGGGACTAGCGACCGCACAGATACGCAGTATTTT. This sequence joins TRBV13 and TRBJ2-3; TRBD2 matches 10 bases. V shed 1 base, J shed 1 base, and the junction held 8 bases outside the gene matches. Germline V gene lookup returns CDR1 PRHDT and CDR2 FYEKMQ (reference sequence). The CDR3 length is 18 residues.

CDR3: CASSEQGETQYF. Here the CDR3 DNA reads TGCGCCAGCAGTGAGCAGGGAGAGACCCAGTACTTC. The chain carries TRBV10-2 and TRBJ2-5; maybe TRBD1 (5 bases). The germline V gene encodes CDR1 WSHSY and CDR2 SAAADI. There are 12 residues in the CDR3. With 2 bases removed from V and 4 bases from J, the gap between germline ends came to 5 bases.

This clone was seen a few times. This rearrangement joins TRBV5-1 to TRBJ2-7; TRBD2 aligns across 13 bases. Germline-derived CDR1 and CDR2 are SGHRS and YFSETQ. V trimming: 0 bases; J trimming: 5 bases; junction bases outside the gene matches: 2. The CDR3 totals 15 residues. The CDR3 reads CASSLGLAGGDEQYF. CDR3 nucleotides: TGCGCCAGCAGCTTGGGACTAGCGGGAGGTGACGAGCAGTACTTC.

V gene TRBV10-3 combines with J gene TRBJ2-3; no definite D call. Trimming removed 6 bases from V and 0 bases from J, with 7 bases in between. The length of the CDR3 is 13 residues. CDR1 ENHRY and CDR2 SYGVKD come from the germline V gene. For the CDR3, the DNA is TGTGCCATCAGCAATCGGAGCACAGATACGCAGTATTTT. It codes for CAISNRSTDTQYF.

This chain connects TRBV15 to TRBJ2-1; 14 nucleotides agree with TRBD2. The CDR3 extends over 15 amino acids. Germline V CDR1 and CDR2: LNHNV, YYDKDF (reference sequence). V shed 5 bases, J shed 6 bases, and the junction held 3 bases outside the gene matches. CDR3 residues: CATSPTSGRANEQFF. CDR3 DNA: TGTGCCACCAGCCCGACTAGCGGGAGGGCCAATGAGCAGTTCTTC. Drawing the rest from reference TRBV15 and TRBJ2-1, the complete variable domain is DAMVIQNPRYQVTQFGKPVTLSCSQTLNHNVMYWYQQKSSQAPKLLFHYYDKDFNNEADTPDNFQSRRPNTSFCFLDIRSPGLGDTAMYLCATSPTSGRANEQFFGPGTRLTVL.

The CDR3 here is CAIAFRIGQETQYF. The DNA of the CDR3 is TGTGCCATCGCCTTCCGGATCGGCCAAGAGACCCAGTACTTC. This chain links TRBV10-3 with TRBJ2-5; D not resolved. Trimming took 8 bases from V and 1 from J, leaving 14 bases between them. CDR1 ENHRY and CDR2 SYGVKD come from the germline V gene. The CDR3 covers 14 residues.

This clone was seen only a few times. Here the CDR3 reads CAISPGEDYEQYF. The CDR3 region has the DNA TGTGCCATCAGTCCAGGGGAAGACTACGAGCAGTACTTC. This sequence joins TRBV10-3 and TRBJ2-7; possible D gene TRBD1, 6 bases. CDR3 size: 13 residues. Germline CDR1 ENHRY, CDR2 SYGVKD. V shed 5 bases and J shed 3 bases, with 11 bases lying between them.

The chain combines TRBV9 with TRBJ2-3; D is uncertain. The CDR3 covers 17 residues. Germline V gives CDR1 SGDLS, CDR2 YYNGEE. Trimming took off 7 bases at V and 4 bases at J, with 25 bases between the two ends. CDR3 amino acids: CASSNIRAKGFADTQYF. CDR3 sequence (DNA): TGTGCCAGCTCTAACATCCGGGCGAAGGGTTTTGCAGATACGCAGTATTTT.

Judged by abundance, this clone is medium-sized. The V call is TRBV5-1, the J call TRBJ2-3, with D possibly being TRBD2 (5 bases). CDR1 SGHRS and CDR2 YFSETQ come from the germline V gene. This CDR3 comprises 13 residues. V lost 7 bases to trimming and J lost 3 bases, with 12 bases between them. The CDR3 DNA sequence: TGCGCCAGCGGTTTCCGAGGGACAGATACGCAGTATTTT. This encodes CASGFRGTDTQYF.

The chain uses TRBV30 and TRBJ1-2, with D tentatively TRBD1 (6 bases). Germline lookup yields CDR1 GTSNPN and CDR2 SVGIG (reference sequence). Trimming took 4 bases from V and 5 from J, leaving 17 bases between them. This CDR3 comprises 14 residues. This chain's CDR3 is CAWTISGAGYGYTF. The CDR3 bases are TGTGCCTGGACCATATCGGGGGCGGGGTATGGCTACACCTTC.

The CDR3 sequence: CASSLGLSGRSYEQYF. For the CDR3, the DNA is TGTGCCAGCAGCTTAGGGTTGAGCGGGCGATCCTACGAGCAGTACTTC. The chain has TRBV7-6 and TRBJ2-7; D might be TRBD2 (6 bases). Looked up from germline, CDR1 is SGHVS and CDR2 is FNYEAQ. Between the trimmed V and J ends, which lost 1 base and 1 base, there was a span of 14 bases. The CDR3 is 16 residues long.

The V call is TRBV13, the J call TRBJ1-2; tentative D call: TRBD1 (5 bases). The CDR3 spans 14 residues. CDR1 is PRHDT and CDR2 is FYEKMQ in the germline V gene (reference sequence). Deletions cut 5 bases from V and 0 bases from J, with 10 bases between. This CDR3 is CASSAGAANYGYTF. As DNA, the CDR3 is TGTGCCAGCAGCGCCGGGGCCGCTAACTATGGCTACACCTTC. The full variable domain, completed using reference TRBV13 and TRBJ1-2, is AAGVIQSPRHLIKEKRETATLKCYPIPRHDTVYWYQQGPGQDPQFLISFYEKMQSDKGSIPDRFSAQQFSDYHSELNMSSLELGDSALYFCASSAGAANYGYTFGSGTRLTVV.

This clone appeared a few times. This chain connects TRBV7-9 to TRBJ2-7, with a possible D match to TRBD1 (8 bases). The CDR3 is 15 residues long. Trimming shortened V by 5 bases and J by 7 bases, and 21 bases separated the two germline ends. CDR1 and CDR2 from the germline V gene are SEHNR and FQNEAQ (reference sequence). CDR3 loop: CASSLGTGLGREQYF. For the CDR3, the DNA is TGTGCCAGCAGCCTTGGGACAGGACTAGGAAGGGAGCAGTACTTC.

J is TRBJ1-4 and V is TRBV19; D is uncertain. The CDR3 extends over 14 amino acids. Trimming took off 3 bases at V and 7 bases at J, with 12 bases between the two ends. The germline gives CDR1 LNHDA, CDR2 SQIVND (reference sequence). The CDR3 region has the DNA TGTGCCAGTAGTATTCAACAAACCTCTGAAAAACTGTTTTTT. Translated: CASSIQQTSEKLFF.

This chain links TRBV5-5 with TRBJ2-2; D is ambiguous. V was clipped by 1 base and J by 5 bases, with 15 bases between them. Germline V gene data show CDR1 as SGHKS and CDR2 as YYEKEE (reference sequence). The CDR3 sequence is 16 residues long. The CDR3 region has the DNA TGTGCCAGCAGCTTGTATGGCTCTCTCGGGACCGGGGAGCTGTTTTTT. Translating gives CASSLYGSLGTGELFF.